The clone carrying this TCR beta chain has just one count. This specimen comes from a study of T cell changes during pregnancy in multiple sclerosis. Trimming removed 3 bases from V and 8 bases from J, with 5 bases in between. CDR1 and CDR2 from the germline V gene are SEHNR and FQNEAQ (reference sequence). This CDR3 is 11 amino acids long. Only in-frame clones appear in the TCRdb table, and some are missing; sequencing was by immunoSEQ multiplex PCR. The sample includes about 55,000 clones, roughly 94% seen only once; the top ten take less than 4%. The sequencing here drew on CD8+ T cells from peripheral blood mononuclear cells, taken in the third trimester of pregnancy. This receptor was taken from a female donor with multiple sclerosis, enrolled in a pregnancy study. V and J are TRBV7-9 and TRBJ2-1; tentative D call: TRBD2 (5 bases). The CDR3 DNA reads TGTGCCAGCAGCTTCGGGGATGAGCAGTTCTTC. Amino acids: CASSFGDEQFF.